Given below is one T cell receptor (beta chain) in context. The antigen is not known. Other nucleotide sequences from this sample produce the same CDR3. The sample is drawn from a study of shared clonotypes between healthy human individuals. Study results and limitations: An effect of sequencing depth on clonotype sharing among donors was expected. Among non-shared clonotypes, generation probabilities were lower than among those shared by all four donors.

Donors had no recently reported acute infections or vaccinations and were HIV-negative. A CD45RA-negative memory subset and a CD45RA+ naive subset were separated from the CD4+ cells. Generated by immunoSEQ multiplex PCR, the TCRdb table keeps only in-frame clones and is missing some. The sample holds approximately 1.5 million clones; 98% are singletons and the top ten take around 0.45%. Input material: naive CD4+ T cells sorted from blood. Subset given: CD45RA+ positively selected. This sequence originates from a young man in good health.

In DNA form, the CDR3 reads TGTGCCAGCTCACCACTCGGACAGGGGGCACGCGAGCAGTACTTC. Amino acids: CASSPLGQGAREQYF. The chain uses TRBV18 and TRBJ2-7; 11 bases fit TRBD1. The V and J ends lost 1 base and 6 bases, in that order; junction bases with no gene match: 5. The CDR3 length is 15 residues. CDR1 is KGHSH, CDR2 LQKENI, per germline.